Below are 3 T cell receptor beta chains sequenced from a single sample in a study of blood T cell repertoires in COVID-19. Assay: immunoSEQ multiplex PCR; the TCRdb copy retains only in-frame clones and omits some. The sample records 30,000 to 45,000 clones, approximately 86% being singletons. Input material: peripheral blood. These receptors all stem from a human donor in a cohort sampled during active COVID-19.

V and J are TRBV6-5 and TRBJ1-1, with TRBD1 matching over 10 bases. Germline V gene lookup returns CDR1 MNHEY and CDR2 SVGAGI. The V and J ends lost 11 bases and 4 bases, in that order; junction bases with no gene match: 7. This CDR3 is built from 13 residues. CDR3 protein: CAARQGAGTEAFF. The CDR3, as DNA: TGTGCCGCGCGACAGGGGGCGGGCACTGAAGCTTTCTTT.

The chain links TRBV28 to TRBJ1-2, with D possibly being TRBD1 (5 bases). With 6 bases removed from V and 1 base from J, the gap between germline ends came to 12 bases. This CDR3 contains 14 residues. Germline V gene sequence: CDR1 MDHEN, CDR2 SYDVKM. CDR3 in amino acids: CASSPSTVNYGYTF. The CDR3, as DNA: TGTGCCAGCAGCCCATCGACAGTTAACTATGGCTACACCTTC.

V is TRBV5-1 and J is TRBJ2-2, with D possibly matching TRBD2 (6 bases). V shed 0 bases and J shed 3 bases, with 9 bases lying between them. The germline V gene encodes CDR1 SGHRS and CDR2 YFSETQ. The CDR3 is 15 residues long. Here the CDR3 DNA reads TGCGCCAGCAGCTTGGTAGTAGCGGACACCGGGGAGCTGTTTTTT. Amino acid sequence: CASSLVVADTGELFF.